This entry lists 26 T cell receptor beta chains sequenced from one sample in a study of shared clonotypes between healthy human individuals. The method was immunoSEQ multiplex PCR; TCRdb's version includes in-frame clones alone and lacks a portion of them. This sample has some 300,000 clones, with 73% found just once. The sequenced sample consisted of memory CD4+ T cells sorted from blood. The subset here: CD45RA-negative fraction. Source of these receptors: a man aged 25-40 years in good health.

This clone appeared a few times. This chain connects TRBV30 to TRBJ2-5, with D perhaps matching TRBD2 (5 bases). CDR1 and CDR2 (germline): GTSNPN, SVGIG (reference sequence). Trimming stripped 0 bases from V and 4 bases from J, with 9 bases between. The CDR3 consists of 13 residues. For the CDR3, the DNA is TGTGCCTGGAGTGTGGGAGTCGGAGAGACCCAGTACTTC. Its translation: CAWSVGVGETQYF.

The chain uses TRBV18 and TRBJ2-1; 8 positions agree with TRBD1. With 8 bases clipped from V and 5 bases from J, the junction kept 8 bases outside the gene matches. The CDR3 extends over 14 amino acids. In germline, CDR1 is KGHSH, CDR2 LQKENI. CDR3 in DNA: TGTGCCAGCATCCGGGACAGGCAAAACAATGAGCAGTTCTTC. It encodes CASIRDRQNNEQFF.

The rearrangement joins TRBV5-5 to TRBJ2-7, with D possibly TRBD1 on 6 matching bases. Deletions cut 6 bases from V and 2 bases from J, with 18 bases between. Germline V CDR1 and CDR2: SGHKS, YYEKEE (reference sequence). The CDR3 totals 15 residues. CDR3 sequence: CASINPGQPTYEQYF. The CDR3 coding sequence is TGTGCCAGCATTAACCCCGGACAGCCAACCTACGAGCAGTACTTC.

The chain has TRBV10-3 and TRBJ1-5; maybe TRBD1 (6 bases). This CDR3 contains 15 residues. Per the germline V gene, CDR1 is ENHRY and CDR2 is SYGVKD. The V end lost 4 bases, the J end lost 1 base, and 11 bases lay between the germline ends. The DNA of the CDR3 is TGTGCCATCAGTGGAGGGGGTAAGAGCAATCAGCCCCAGCATTTT. Protein sequence: CAISGGGKSNQPQHF.

This clone was recorded a few times. The V call is TRBV6-1, the J call TRBJ2-3; unclear D gene. Trimming shortened V by 2 bases and J by 6 bases, and 6 bases separated the two germline ends. In germline, CDR1 is MNHNS, CDR2 SASEGT. This CDR3 spans 12 amino acids. CDR3 in amino acids: CASSESQDTQYF. CDR3 DNA sequence: TGTGCCAGCAGTGAAAGTCAGGATACGCAGTATTTT.

The J gene is TRBJ2-3, the V gene TRBV5-1; D unclear. V dropped 0 bases and J dropped 3 bases, with 5 bases sitting between them. Germline V gene lookup returns CDR1 SGHRS and CDR2 YFSETQ. CDR3 length equals 13 residues. The CDR3 nucleotides read TGCGCCAGCAGCTTGGACCCAACAGATACGCAGTATTTT. Protein sequence: CASSLDPTDTQYF.

This clone was recorded a few times. This chain's CDR3 is CASSRSNTAGELFF. CDR3 DNA: TGTGCCAGCAGCCGCTCAAATACAGCCGGGGAGCTGTTTTTT. The V call is TRBV7-3, the J call TRBJ2-2; D is ambiguous. From germline, CDR1 is SGHTA and CDR2 FQGTGA. V was clipped by 5 bases and J by 6 bases, with 13 bases between them. The CDR3 is 14 amino acids. Looking up the rest from reference TRBV7-3 and TRBJ2-2 gives the full variable domain: GAGVSQTPSNKVTEKGKYVELRCDPISGHTALYWYRQSLGQGPEFLIYFQGTGAADDSGLPNDRFFAVRPEGSVSTLKIQRTERGDSAVYLCASSRSNTAGELFFGEGSRLTVL.

This clone was counted a single time. The genes are TRBV10-3 and TRBJ2-4, with D uncertain. Germline V gene data show CDR1 as ENHRY and CDR2 as SYGVKD. CDR3 length equals 17 residues. Trimming cost V 6 bases and J 1 base, with 19 bases left between them. The CDR3 DNA sequence: TGTGCCATCAGGCCTTCGGACGGCCCTGGGGCCAAAAACATTCAGTACTTC. Translating gives CAIRPSDGPGAKNIQYF.

CDR3 DNA sequence: TGCGCCAGCAGCCCCCTCCCGACAGGGCCGTCCGCCTACGAGCAGTACTTC. Protein sequence: CASSPLPTGPSAYEQYF. The V and J genes are TRBV5-1 and TRBJ2-7; 7 bases are a match to TRBD1. The CDR3 is made up of 17 amino acids. CDR1 is SGHRS, CDR2 YFSETQ, per germline. Trimming took 4 bases from V and 2 from J; bases not matched to a gene: 15.

This rearrangement joins TRBV28 to TRBJ2-3; D is possibly TRBD2 (5 bases). Germline loops: CDR1 MDHEN, CDR2 SYDVKM. V lost 5 bases and J lost 1, with 13 bases in between. The CDR3 contains 15 residues. CDR3 region: CASSQGLPGTDTQYF. As DNA, the CDR3 is TGTGCCAGCAGTCAAGGACTCCCGGGCACAGATACGCAGTATTTT.

The chain employs TRBV27 and TRBJ2-3; 10 nucleotides match TRBD2. The CDR3 has 17 amino acids. Germline loops: CDR1 MNHEY, CDR2 SMNVEV (reference sequence). The junction had 7 bases not matched to a gene; V was cut back by 3 bases and J by 1 base. DNA for the CDR3: TGTGCCAGCAGTTTGGCAGCGGGAGGGCCGGGCACAGATACGCAGTATTTT. This translates into CASSLAAGGPGTDTQYF.

The genes are TRBV5-6 and TRBJ2-5; a possible D gene is TRBD1 (6 bases). Trimming left V 0 bases short and J 4 bases short, with 7 bases between. Germline CDR1 and CDR2: SGHDT and YYEEEE. The CDR3 runs 13 residues. CDR3 DNA sequence: TGTGCCAGCAGCTTGGCAGGGGCAGAGACCCAGTACTTC. Residues: CASSLAGAETQYF.

The V and J genes are TRBV28 and TRBJ1-2; D remains ambiguous. CDR3 length: 13 amino acids. V was pared by 5 bases and J by 3 bases, with 10 bases between. In germline, CDR1 is MDHEN, CDR2 SYDVKM. CDR3 DNA sequence: TGTGCCAGCAGTGATGACTTGTACTATGGCTACACCTTC. Translated, it gives CASSDDLYYGYTF.

This clone has more than one count but fewer than ten. This chain joins TRBV28 and TRBJ2-3; 7 nucleotides agree with TRBD2. This CDR3 comprises 15 residues. Germline CDR1 reads MDHEN; CDR2 reads SYDVKM. Trimming removed 2 bases from V and 3 bases from J; junction bases left unmatched: 5. This CDR3 is CASSLPSRGTDTQYF. For the CDR3, the DNA is TGTGCCAGCAGTTTACCTTCGCGGGGGACAGATACGCAGTATTTT.

The chain links TRBV5-1 to TRBJ2-3; no reliable D call. This CDR3 region has 15 residues. The V gene lost 4 bases and the J gene lost 0 bases, with 12 bases spanning the gap. Germline values: CDR1 SGHRS, CDR2 YFSETQ. The DNA for the CDR3 is TGCGCCAGCAGCATACAGCCAGGAAGCACAGATACGCAGTATTTT. Translation gives CASSIQPGSTDTQYF.

Of note for this clone: The sample carries other DNA sequences with the same CDR3. V usage is TRBV5-1 and J usage is TRBJ2-5, with a weak D call TRBD1 (6 bases). V was pared by 0 bases and J by 1 base, with 10 bases between. The CDR3 is 15 residues long. Looked up from germline, CDR1 is SGHRS and CDR2 is YFSETQ. As DNA, the CDR3 is TGCGCCAGCAGCTTGGACCCAGGGGCCCAAGAGACCCAGTACTTC. Translation gives CASSLDPGAQETQYF. Full variable domain (outside the CDR3, taken from reference TRBV5-1 and TRBJ2-5): KAGVTQTPRYLIKTRGQQVTLSCSPISGHRSVSWYQQTPGQGLQFLFEYFSETQRNKGNFPGRFSGRQFSNSRSEMNVSTLELGDSALYLCASSLDPGAQETQYFGPGTRLLVL.

The genes are TRBV2 and TRBJ2-3; D may match TRBD1 or TRBD2 (5 bases each). CDR1 and CDR2 from the germline V gene are SNHLY and FYNNEI. V was pared by 4 bases and J by 2 bases, with 10 bases between. This CDR3 region has 14 residues. Here the CDR3 reads CASSAGRNTDTQYF. In DNA, the CDR3 is TGTGCCAGCAGTGCGGGACGGAACACAGATACGCAGTATTTT.

The chain is built from TRBV5-1 and TRBJ2-2; D may correspond to TRBD1 or TRBD2 (5 bases each). CDR3 length: 13 residues. Germline CDR1 reads SGHRS; CDR2 reads YFSETQ. Deletions cut 4 bases from V and 7 bases from J, with 11 bases between. CDR3 protein: CASSPPGGGELFF. The DNA for the CDR3 is TGCGCCAGCAGCCCACCTGGGGGCGGGGAGCTGTTTTTT.

This rearrangement joins TRBV5-4 to TRBJ1-2; no firm D call. V lost 3 bases to trimming and J lost 2 bases, with 11 bases between them. Germline V gene sequence: CDR1 SGHNT, CDR2 YYREEE (reference sequence). The length of the CDR3 is 14 residues. CDR3 sequence reads: CASSYLGANYGYTF. In DNA form, the CDR3 reads TGTGCCAGCAGCTATTTAGGCGCCAACTATGGCTACACCTTC. Complete variable domain (other parts from reference TRBV5-4 and TRBJ1-2): ETGVTQSPTHLIKTRGQQVTLRCSSQSGHNTVSWYQQALGQGPQFIFQYYREEENGRGNFPPRFSGLQFPNYSSELNVNALELDDSALYLCASSYLGANYGYTFGSGTRLTVV.

The chain uses TRBV19 and TRBJ1-1, with 10 bases aligning to TRBD1. CDR3 length: 15 residues. CDR1 is LNHDA, CDR2 SQIVND, per germline (reference sequence). The V and J ends lost 0 bases and 11 bases, in that order; junction bases with no gene match: 9. In DNA form, the CDR3 reads TGTGCCAGTAGTATAGATTTGACAGGGGGCGGCGTGGCTTTCTTT. It specifies CASSIDLTGGGVAFF.

This clone has just one count. V and J are TRBV13 and TRBJ2-7, with no clear D. The V gene's germline CDR1 is PRHDT and CDR2 FYEKMQ (reference sequence). This CDR3 is 13 amino acids long. V was pared by 1 base and J by 0 bases, with 4 bases between. The CDR3 bases are TGTGCCAGCAGCTTAGTACCCTCCTACGAGCAGTACTTC. Translated, it gives CASSLVPSYEQYF.

The rearrangement uses TRBV9 and TRBJ2-1; 9 bases are shared with TRBD2. The CDR3 contains 16 residues. After removal of 0 bases from V and 3 bases from J, the junction contained 4 bases not matched to a gene. Germline V CDR1 and CDR2: SGDLS, YYNGEE. CDR3 protein: CASSVGTSDYYNEQFF. The CDR3 region has the DNA TGTGCCAGCAGCGTAGGGACTAGCGACTACTACAATGAGCAGTTCTTC.

The chain is built from TRBV28 and TRBJ2-3; D is possibly TRBD1 or TRBD2 (5 bases each). In germline, CDR1 is MDHEN, CDR2 SYDVKM. The CDR3 extends over 18 amino acids. V gave up 5 bases and J gave up 3 bases, with 24 bases separating them. CDR3 loop: CASSPLGLRDPKTDTQYF. Here the CDR3 DNA reads TGTGCCAGCAGTCCCCTCGGCCTTCGGGACCCGAAGACAGATACGCAGTATTTT.

The chain combines TRBV30 with TRBJ2-1; a weak D match, TRBD2 (6 bases). The germline gives CDR1 GTSNPN, CDR2 SVGIG (reference sequence). The CDR3 has 12 amino acids. Trimming removed 5 bases at V and 8 bases at J, with 13 bases between. CDR3 in amino acids: CAWVGGYDEQFF. The CDR3 DNA sequence: TGTGCCTGGGTGGGAGGATACGATGAGCAGTTCTTC.

The V and J genes are TRBV6-6 and TRBJ2-5; D remains unclear. The CDR3 loop spans 15 amino acids. Germline V CDR1 and CDR2: MNHNY, SVGAGI (reference sequence). V lost 0 bases, J lost 3 bases, and 11 bases lay in between. CDR3 protein: CASSYSSARKETQYF. CDR3 DNA sequence: TGTGCCAGCAGTTACTCGAGCGCTCGAAAAGAGACCCAGTACTTC.

This clone came up once. The J gene is TRBJ1-5, the V gene TRBV14; D possibly corresponds to TRBD1 (5 bases). The CDR3 is 13 residues long. V gave up 4 bases and J gave up 4 bases, with 8 bases separating them. CDR1 and CDR2 from the germline V gene are SGHDN and FVKESK. The CDR3 reads CASSLGVNQPQHF. DNA for the CDR3: TGTGCCAGCAGCCTAGGGGTAAATCAGCCCCAGCATTTT.